This record covers a single T cell receptor beta chain. The V and J ends lost 10 bases and 4 bases respectively, with 14 bases between them. Germline loops: CDR1 ENHRY, CDR2 SYGVKD. The CDR3 consists of 12 residues. This record belongs to a study of blood T cell repertoires in COVID-19. Study-level information: Spain, Italy and the United States supplied samples that represented acute and convalescent COVID-19. PBMCs, B-cell-depleted T cells, or T cells provided the cDNA or gDNA that made up the material.

In the authors' workflow: Scientists estimated how many nucleated cells there were by amplifying reference gene primers. Only in-frame clones appear in the TCRdb table, and some are missing; sequencing was by immunoSEQ multiplex PCR. V, J and clone size reflect that table, while D and trimming were determined from the DNA. The sample lists 75,000 to 100,000 clones, 81% occurring once. This sequence joins TRBV10-3 and TRBJ2-7; D might be TRBD1 (6 bases). The receptor was derived from a man between 60 and 70 years old with acute or convalescent COVID-19. The specimen was peripheral blood. The CDR3 region is CATAQGNYEQYF. The CDR3 nucleotides are TGTGCCACCGCTCAGGGGAATTACGAGCAGTACTTC.